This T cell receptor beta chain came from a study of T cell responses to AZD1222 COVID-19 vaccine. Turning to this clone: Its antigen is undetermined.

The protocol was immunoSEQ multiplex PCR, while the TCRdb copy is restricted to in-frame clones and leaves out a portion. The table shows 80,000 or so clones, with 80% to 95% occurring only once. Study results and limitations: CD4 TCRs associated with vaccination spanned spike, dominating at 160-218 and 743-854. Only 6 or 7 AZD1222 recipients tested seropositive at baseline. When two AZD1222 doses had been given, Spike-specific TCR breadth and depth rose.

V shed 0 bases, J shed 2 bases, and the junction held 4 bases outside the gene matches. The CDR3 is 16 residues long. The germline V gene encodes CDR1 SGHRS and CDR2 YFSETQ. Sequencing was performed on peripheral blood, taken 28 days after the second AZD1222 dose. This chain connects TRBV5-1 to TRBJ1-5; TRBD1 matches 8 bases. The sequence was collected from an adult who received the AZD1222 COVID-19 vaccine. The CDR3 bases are TGCGCCAGCAGCTTGGGAGCAGGGGGCGGCAATCAGCCCCAGCATTTT. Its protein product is CASSLGAGGGNQPQHF.